The source of this T cell receptor beta chain is a study of cytomegalovirus exposure and HLA in healthy donors. Study as a whole: Most donors, less than 85% of over 300 genotyped, fell in the Caucasian-associated ancestry cluster. Study-wide points: A reported reduction in N-insertions relative to the 666-donor mean was seen in an Asian-associated ancestry cluster in a later analysis. Most sequenced TCRs were rare (though some public TCRs occurred in many donors).

The primer mix had 60 Vbeta and 13 Jbeta primers. Authors' analysis steps: The authors later counted roughly 76 million unique TCR beta chains, around 9.9 million of them shared. This table comes from immunoSEQ multiplex PCR, and its TCRdb copy is limited to in-frame clones, with some not included. The V and J calls and the clone size are those of that table, but D and trimming were determined from the DNA. The top ten clones hold roughly 5% of a sample with 150,000 to 200,000 clones, 75% of them seen once. Of note for this clone: Its antigen is unidentified.

V was trimmed by 2 bases and J by 3 bases, leaving 14 bases between them. The CDR3 sequence is 15 residues long. The V gene's germline CDR1 is MNHEY and CDR2 SVGAGI. The sequence derives from a male donor in good health and CMV-seronegative. The rearrangement uses TRBV6-5 and TRBJ2-7, with D perhaps matching TRBD2 (6 bases). Sequencing input: PBMCs. This CDR3 reads CASSYRVEGYYEQYF. The DNA for the CDR3 is TGTGCCAGCAGTTACCGTGTGGAGGGTTACTACGAGCAGTACTTC.